This T cell receptor beta chain was sequenced during a study of shared clonotypes between healthy human individuals. Original data processing: ImmunoSEQ output held junction-only sequences without quality scores, so filtering differed. The data were produced by immunoSEQ multiplex PCR, yet TCRdb's version contains in-frame clones alone and is incomplete. D and trimming come from the DNA, and the V and J calls and clone size come from that table. Of 950,000 to 1,200,000 clones listed, 60% to 85% were seen once; the top ten hold more than 0.85%. Germline lookup yields CDR1 MNHNY and CDR2 SVGAGI (reference sequence). The CDR3 is 16 amino acids. V lost 7 bases to trimming and J lost 8 bases; unmatched junction nucleotides: 19. A note on this clone: The antigen remains unidentified.

Study-wide findings and caveats: Generally, estimated richness proved larger in naive subsets than it did in memory subsets.

Recent vaccinations or acute infections were absent in the healthy HIV-negative adult donors. Naive CD45RA+ and memory CD45RA-negative subsets were split from CD4+ cells. Source material: memory CD4+ T cells from PBMCs. Sample subset: CD45RA-negative fraction. The sequence derives from a young man in good health. Some clones in this sample may be carry-over from other donors' samples. The chain carries TRBV6-6 and TRBJ1-2, with TRBD1 matching 7 bases. The CDR3 nucleotides read TGTGCCAGCATTAAAACAGGGGACCTGGTTAGATTCGGCTACACCTTC. Its translation: CASIKTGDLVRFGYTF.